This T cell receptor beta chain was identified during a study of cytomegalovirus exposure and HLA in healthy donors. The V and J ends lost 10 bases and 7 bases, in that order; junction bases with no gene match: 13. CDR3 length equals 14 residues. Germline V gene lookup returns CDR1 LNHDA and CDR2 SQIVND (reference sequence). PCR employed 60 Vbeta and 13 Jbeta primers. The table came from immunoSEQ multiplex PCR; TCRdb's copy has only in-frame clones and leaves some out. The sample has 40,000 to 45,000 clones, around 90% seen once. The receptor comes from a woman between 40 and 50 years old in good health and CMV-seropositive. Sequenced material: PBMCs. The J gene is TRBJ1-5, the V gene TRBV19; 7 positions match TRBD1. Here the CDR3 DNA reads TGTGCCACTACCGAAGGGTACAGGGGACAGCCCCAGCATTTT. Amino acids: CATTEGYRGQPQHF.